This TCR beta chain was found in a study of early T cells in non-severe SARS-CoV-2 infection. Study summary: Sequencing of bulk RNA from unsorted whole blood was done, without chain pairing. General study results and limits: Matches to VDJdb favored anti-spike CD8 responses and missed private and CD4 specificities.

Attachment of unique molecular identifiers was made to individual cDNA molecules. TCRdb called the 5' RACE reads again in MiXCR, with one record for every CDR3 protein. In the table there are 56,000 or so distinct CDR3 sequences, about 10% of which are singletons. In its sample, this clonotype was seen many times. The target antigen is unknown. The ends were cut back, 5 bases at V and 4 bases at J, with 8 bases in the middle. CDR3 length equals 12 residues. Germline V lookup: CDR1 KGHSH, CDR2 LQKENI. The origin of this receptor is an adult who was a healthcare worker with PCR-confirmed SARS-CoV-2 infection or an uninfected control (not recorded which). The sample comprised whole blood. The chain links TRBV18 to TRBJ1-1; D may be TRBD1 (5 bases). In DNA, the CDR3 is TGTGCCAGCTCATCACAGGCCACTGAAGCTTTCTTT. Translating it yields CASSSQATEAFF.